These 14 T cell receptor beta chains were sequenced from one sample in a study of identical twins. TCRdb redid the calling of the 5' RACE reads with MiXCR, one entry per CDR3 protein. The sample carries approximately 690,000 distinct CDR3 sequences, around 6% recorded once. The sequenced sample was naive T cells sorted from blood. These receptors came from a man between 18 and 35 years old in good health.

In this sample, this clonotype turned up many times. V gene TRBV24-1 combines with J gene TRBJ2-2; D may be TRBD1 (6 bases). Trimming cost V 7 bases and J 0 bases, with 14 bases left between them. The CDR3 extends over 16 amino acids. From germline, CDR1 is KGHDR and CDR2 SFDVKD. As DNA, the CDR3 is TGTGCCACCAGGCCAGGACAGCCAACGAACACCGGGGAGCTGTTTTTT. It specifies CATRPGQPTNTGELFF.

The sample holds a few counts of this clonotype. The chain is built from TRBV27 and TRBJ1-1; D ambiguous. V was cut by 4 bases and J by 6 bases, with 15 bases left in between. The CDR3 sequence is 14 residues long. Germline lookup yields CDR1 MNHEY and CDR2 SMNVEV (reference sequence). The CDR3 here is CASSSGPDYAEAFF. The CDR3, as DNA: TGTGCCAGCAGTTCCGGGCCTGACTATGCTGAAGCTTTCTTT.

The chain combines TRBV7-8 with TRBJ2-7; no clear D. Trimming took 5 bases from V and 5 from J, leaving 16 bases between them. There are 14 residues in the CDR3. Per germline, CDR1 SGHVS and CDR2 FQNEAQ. The CDR3 here is CASSPGPRADEQYF. CDR3 in DNA: TGTGCCAGCAGCCCCGGGCCCAGAGCTGACGAGCAGTACTTC.

This clonotype was detected many times. The rearrangement links TRBV12-3 or TRBV12-4 to TRBJ1-4; TRBD1 is a possible D gene (5 bases). The CDR3 loop spans 15 amino acids. V was trimmed by 8 bases and J by 8 bases, leaving 21 bases between them. DNA of the CDR3: TGTGCCAGCCGGCCCCAGACAGTTAGGGGAGAAAAACTGTTTTTT. This sequence encodes CASRPQTVRGEKLFF.

The J gene is TRBJ2-1, the V gene TRBV23-1; 7 bases map to TRBD2. TRBV23-1 is flagged as an ORF with uncertain function. This CDR3 region has 18 residues. V lost 1 base, J lost 0 bases, and 9 bases stayed unmatched. The chain's CDR3 is CASSQCGGDSYSYNEQFF. CDR3 DNA: TGCGCCAGCAGTCAATGCGGGGGAGACAGTTACTCCTACAATGAGCAGTTCTTC.

This clonotype was recorded at least ten times. In nucleotides, the CDR3 is TGTGCCAGCAGTTTATGGGGGGGGAGGAACACCGGGGAGCTGTTTTTT. It yields the protein CASSLWGGRNTGELFF. The chain carries TRBV28 and TRBJ2-2, with TRBD2 matching 7 bases. The CDR3 loop spans 16 amino acids. CDR1 is MDHEN, CDR2 SYDVKM, per germline. V lost 0 bases and J lost 1; bases outside the gene matches: 2.

The V and J genes are TRBV3-1 and TRBJ2-7, with a possible D match to TRBD2 (6 bases). The CDR3 has 13 amino acids. Germline V gene lookup returns CDR1 LGHDT and CDR2 YNNKEL (reference sequence). The V end lost 4 bases, the J end lost 2 bases, and 9 bases lay between the germline ends. This CDR3 is CASSPSGAYEQYF. The CDR3 nucleotides are TGTGCCAGCAGCCCCTCGGGGGCCTACGAGCAGTACTTC.

At least ten counts were recorded for this clonotype. This chain links TRBV7-9 with TRBJ2-2; no definite D call. CDR1 is SEHNR and CDR2 is FQNEAQ in the germline V gene (reference sequence). V dropped 5 bases and J dropped 6 bases, with 10 bases sitting between them. The CDR3 has 13 amino acids. The chain's CDR3 is CASSNRLPGELFF. Written as DNA, the CDR3 is TGTGCCAGCAGCAACCGGTTGCCCGGGGAGCTGTTTTTT.

In its sample, this clonotype was seen many times. A junction boundary mismatches the germline segment, possibly from a read error. The chain recombines TRBV12-3 or TRBV12-4 with TRBJ2-1; a weak D match, TRBD2 (5 bases). The CDR3 sequence is 11 residues long. The CDR3 DNA reads TGCGCCAGCGGACCATACAATGAGCAGTTCTTC. The encoded protein is CASGPYNEQFF.

The rearrangement uses TRBV29-1 and TRBJ2-6; tentative D call: TRBD2 (6 bases). V lost 4 bases and J lost 0, with 13 bases in between. Germline lookup yields CDR1 SQVTM and CDR2 ANQGSEA. This CDR3 comprises 16 residues. Written as DNA, the CDR3 is TGCAGCGTTGGGAGGGGAGTAGACTCTGGGGCCAACGTCCTGACTTTC. It specifies CSVGRGVDSGANVLTF.

This clonotype was found a few times. CDR3 nucleotide sequence: TGCAGTGCCCTCGAGGGCTACGAGCAGTACTTC. Translated, it gives CSALEGYEQYF. V and J are TRBV20-1 and TRBJ2-7; D perhaps matches TRBD2 (5 bases). Trimming took off 6 bases at V and 3 bases at J, with 9 bases between the two ends. This CDR3 comprises 11 residues. Germline CDR1 reads DFQATT; CDR2 reads SNEGSKA (reference sequence).

This clonotype was seen a handful of times. V usage is TRBV3-1 and J usage is TRBJ2-7; 7 bases are shared with TRBD1. The CDR3 sequence is 15 residues long. Germline CDR1 is LGHDT and CDR2 is YNNKEL (reference sequence). The V and J ends lost 1 base and 0 bases, in that order; junction bases with no gene match: 3. This chain's CDR3 is CASSQGQGFSYEQYV. The CDR3 nucleotides are TGTGCCAGCAGCCAAGGACAGGGTTTCTCCTACGAGCAGTACGTC.

The V and J genes are TRBV28 and TRBJ2-7; 11 bases match TRBD2. The CDR3 is 14 amino acids. The germline gives CDR1 MDHEN, CDR2 SYDVKM. The junction had 2 bases not matched to a gene; V was cut back by 4 bases and J by 3 bases. The CDR3 DNA is TGTGCCAGCAGTTACGGGACTAGCGGCTACGAGCAGTACGTC. Its protein is CASSYGTSGYEQYV.

The table lists this clonotype with a few counts. The chain carries TRBV6-5 and TRBJ2-1; D assignment may be TRBD1 or TRBD2 (5 bases each). V shed 1 base and J shed 6 bases, with 10 bases lying between them. The CDR3 is made up of 14 amino acids. The germline V gene encodes CDR1 MNHEY and CDR2 SVGAGI. CDR3 coding DNA: TGTGCCAGCAGTTACTTCGCAGGGACCAATGAGCAGTTCTTC. It is translated as CASSYFAGTNEQFF.